This TCR beta chain was sequenced during a study of T cells in localized non-small cell lung cancer. Findings and caveats of the study: Compared with tumor, uninvolved adjacent lung displayed greater T cell clonality, ranking highest overall. Of the top 100 tumor clones, median approximately 60 were in adjacent lung, approximately 28 among its top 100. Among blood samples, higher T cell density accompanied longer overall survival. Owing to sequencing of a solitary tumor region, heterogeneity cannot be discounted.

TCRdb's copy holds only in-frame clones and misses some; the assay was immunoSEQ multiplex PCR. The sample records roughly 89,000 clones, under 95% being singletons. Details on this clone: As yet, its antigen is unknown.

The CDR3 spans 12 residues. From germline, CDR1 is GTSNPN and CDR2 SVGIG (reference sequence). V gave up 0 bases and J gave up 6 bases, with 8 bases separating them. The chain has TRBV30 and TRBJ2-5; D unclear. The origin of this receptor is a woman aged 40 to 75 with stage II squamous cell lung carcinoma. Sequencing was performed on PBMCs, taken before any cancer treatment. The DNA of the CDR3 is TGTGCCTGGAGTGTACCTAGACAGACCCAGTACTTC. Protein product: CAWSVPRQTQYF.